This T cell receptor beta chain was recovered during a study of breast tumors, draining lymph nodes, adjacent tissues. Points from the study as a whole: Data only fit, rather than demonstrated, lymph node origin of most tumor T cells. Tumor repertoires ranked between lymph nodes and nontumor tissue in diversity, with V and J gene preferences.

Via MiXCR, TCRdb re-called the multiplex PCR reads, giving one row per CDR3 protein. The data hold 150,000 to 250,000 distinct CDR3 sequences, with roughly 31% observed a single time. The germline V gene encodes CDR1 LNHDA and CDR2 SQIVND (reference sequence). This CDR3 comprises 14 residues. Trimming cost V 5 bases and J 4 bases, with 13 bases left between them. Turning to this clonotype: Its antigen is unidentified.

Breast cancer patients provided tissue from their axillary draining lymph nodes. The sample consisted of axillary lymph node tissue. The rearrangement joins TRBV19 to TRBJ2-3; D unclear. This sequence originates from a female donor with breast cancer. Some clones in this sample may be carry-over from other donors' samples. The DNA of the CDR3 is TGTGCCAGTAGTTCGGACCGGGCGGCAGATACGCAGTATTTT. It yields the protein CASSSDRAADTQYF. Variable domain in full (rest from reference TRBV19 and TRBJ2-3): DGGITQSPKYLFRKEGQNVTLSCEQNLNHDAMYWYRQDPGQGLRLIYYSQIVNDFQKGDIAEGYSVSREKKESFPLTVTSAQKNPTAFYLCASSSDRAADTQYFGPGTRLTVL.